At least ten counts were recorded for the clone carrying this T cell receptor (beta chain). RNA transcripts yielded amplified TCR beta CDR3 regions. The study used the HTBI primer set for a first-round RT-PCR of the TCR CDR3. TCRdb re-derived calls from the multiplex PCR reads in MiXCR, one entry per CDR3 protein. The table lists about 300,000 distinct CDR3 sequences, approximately 16% of them singletons. The data stem from a study of T cells in Graves' hyperthyroidism and ophthalmopathy. On the basis of clinical symptoms, serum thyroxine and TRAb, thyroid ultrasound and orbital computed tomography, diagnoses were made. The authors took PBMCs from roughly 10 ml fresh peripheral blood. The sequence derives from a man younger than 45 with Graves' hyperthyroidism. Sequencing was done on a sample of blood.

The CDR3 loop reads CASTTGTNAGNEQFF. Here the CDR3 DNA reads TGTGCCAGCACCACCGGGACTAACGCTGGCAATGAGCAGTTCTTC. V usage is TRBV7-3 and J usage is TRBJ2-1, with 7 bases aligning to TRBD2. Germline-derived CDR1 and CDR2 are SGHTA and FQGTGA. J gave up 6 bases and V 7 bases, and 12 bases lay outside the gene matches. The length of the CDR3 is 15 residues.